The next 7 T cell receptor beta chains were all read from a single sample in a study of blood T cell repertoires in COVID-19. TCRdb keeps only in-frame clones here, not all; method: immunoSEQ multiplex PCR. The sample includes more than 350,000 clones, around 87% of them seen just once. Source material: peripheral blood. The receptors were sampled from a woman aged 25 to 45 with COVID-19, enrolled during active disease.

In its sample, this clone was seen once. This same CDR3 is encoded by further DNA sequences in the sample. V and J are TRBV5-1 and TRBJ2-5; the D is unclear. The V end was cut by 4 bases, the J end by 1 base, with 2 bases between. Per germline, CDR1 SGHRS and CDR2 YFSETQ. The CDR3 loop spans 11 amino acids. This CDR3 is CASSLQETQYF. Written as DNA, the CDR3 is TGCGCCAGCAGCCTCCAAGAGACCCAGTACTTC.

Comments on this clone: The DNA is omitted, as the CDR3 cannot be located on it reliably, and the CDR3 follows TCRdb's listing. This chain links TRBV19 with TRBJ2-7; the D call of TRBD1 is as the table states it, not checked on the DNA. Germline CDR1 and CDR2: LNHDA and SQIVND (reference sequence). The CDR3 is 15 amino acids long, termini counted. The CDR3 sequence is CASSSGQGDFYEQYF.

This sequence joins TRBV11-1 and TRBJ1-2, with 7 nucleotides matching TRBD1. This CDR3 region has 15 residues. Unmatched junction bases numbered 10, after V lost 4 bases and J lost 5 bases. Germline CDR1 and CDR2: SGHAT and FQDESV (reference sequence). For the CDR3, the DNA is TGTGCCAGCAGCTCCCCACTACAGGGGACGTATGGCTACACCTTC. It is translated as CASSSPLQGTYGYTF.

V and J are TRBV6-6 and TRBJ2-1, with TRBD1 matching over 8 bases. In germline, CDR1 is MNHNY, CDR2 SVGAGI (reference sequence). This CDR3 is 14 amino acids long. J was trimmed by 3 bases and V by 7 bases; bases with no gene match: 5. CDR3 coding DNA: TGTGCCAGCACCGCCGGACAGGGCTACAATGAGCAGTTCTTC. Its translation is CASTAGQGYNEQFF.

The chain recombines TRBV9 with TRBJ2-2; 8 bases are shared with TRBD2. The length of the CDR3 is 16 residues. CDR1 SGDLS and CDR2 YYNGEE come from the germline V gene. Trimming removed 2 bases from V and 4 bases from J; junction bases left unmatched: 7. For the CDR3, the DNA is TGTGCCAGCAGCGTGTCTGGACTAGCCGTCACCGGGGAGCTGTTTTTT. Its protein is CASSVSGLAVTGELFF.

This chain uses TRBV7-9 with TRBJ2-7, with 9 bases identical to TRBD1. The ends lost 6 bases at V and 7 bases at J; junction bases unmatched: 13. The length of the CDR3 is 15 residues. Per germline, CDR1 SEHNR and CDR2 FQNEAQ (reference sequence). This CDR3 is CASSSTDRGTDEQYF. In DNA form, the CDR3 reads TGTGCCAGCAGTTCCACTGACAGGGGGACTGATGAGCAGTACTTC.

V usage is TRBV5-1 and J usage is TRBJ2-3; TRBD2 matches 8 bases. The J segment lost 4 bases and the V segment lost 4 bases, leaving 11 bases of the junction unmatched. The CDR3 sequence is 16 residues long. CDR1 is SGHRS and CDR2 is YFSETQ in the germline V gene. DNA of the CDR3: TGCGCCAGCAGCGTTGTTACGGGAGGGCCCCCAGATACGCAGTATTTT. This sequence encodes CASSVVTGGPPDTQYF. The complete variable domain, with remaining parts taken from reference TRBV5-1 and TRBJ2-3, reads KAGVTQTPRYLIKTRGQQVTLSCSPISGHRSVSWYQQTPGQGLQFLFEYFSETQRNKGNFPGRFSGRQFSNSRSEMNVSTLELGDSALYLCASSVVTGGPPDTQYFGPGTRLTVL.